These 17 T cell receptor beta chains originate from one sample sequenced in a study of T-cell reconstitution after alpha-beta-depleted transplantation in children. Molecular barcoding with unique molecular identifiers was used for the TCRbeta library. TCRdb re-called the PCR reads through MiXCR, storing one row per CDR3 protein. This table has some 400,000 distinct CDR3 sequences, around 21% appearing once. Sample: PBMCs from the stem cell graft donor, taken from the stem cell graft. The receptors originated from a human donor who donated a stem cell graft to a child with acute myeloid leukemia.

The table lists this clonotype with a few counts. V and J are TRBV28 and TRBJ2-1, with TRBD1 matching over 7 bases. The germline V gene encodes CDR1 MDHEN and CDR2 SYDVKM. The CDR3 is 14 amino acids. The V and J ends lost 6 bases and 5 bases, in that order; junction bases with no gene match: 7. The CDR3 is CASRTGTANNEQFF. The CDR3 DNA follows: TGTGCCAGCAGAACCGGGACAGCTAACAATGAGCAGTTCTTC. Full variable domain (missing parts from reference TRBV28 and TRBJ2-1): DVKVTQSSRYLVKRTGEKVFLECVQDMDHENMFWYRQDPGLGLRLIYFSYDVKMKEKGDIPEGYSVSREKKERFSLILESASTNQTSMYLCASRTGTANNEQFFGPGTRLTVL.

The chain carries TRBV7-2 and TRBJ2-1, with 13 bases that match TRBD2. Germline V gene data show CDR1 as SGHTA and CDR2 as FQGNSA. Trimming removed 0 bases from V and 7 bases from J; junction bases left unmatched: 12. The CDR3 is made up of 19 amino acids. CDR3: CASSLAPALAGGPWNEQFF. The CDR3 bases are TGTGCCAGCAGCTTAGCACCCGCACTAGCGGGAGGGCCTTGGAATGAGCAGTTCTTC.

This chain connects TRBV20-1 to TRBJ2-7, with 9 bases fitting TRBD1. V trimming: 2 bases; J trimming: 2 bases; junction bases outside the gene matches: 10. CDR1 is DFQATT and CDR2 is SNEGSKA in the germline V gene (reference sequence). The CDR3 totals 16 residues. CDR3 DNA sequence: TGCAGTGCTAGAAACCCCCCGGGACAGGGTGCCTACGAGCAGTACTTC. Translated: CSARNPPGQGAYEQYF.

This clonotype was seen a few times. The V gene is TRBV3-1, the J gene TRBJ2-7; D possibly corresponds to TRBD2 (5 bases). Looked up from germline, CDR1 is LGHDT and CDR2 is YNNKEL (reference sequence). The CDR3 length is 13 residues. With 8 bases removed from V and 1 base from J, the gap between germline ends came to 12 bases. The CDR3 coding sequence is TGTGCCAGCGCGGATAGGGAGTCCTACGAGCAGTACTTC. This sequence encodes CASADRESYEQYF.

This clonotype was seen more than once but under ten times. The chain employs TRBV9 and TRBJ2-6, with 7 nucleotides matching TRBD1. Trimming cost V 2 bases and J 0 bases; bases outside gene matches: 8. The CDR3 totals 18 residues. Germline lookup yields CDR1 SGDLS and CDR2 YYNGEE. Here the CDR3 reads CASSVSRDSHSGANVLTF. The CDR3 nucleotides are TGTGCCAGCAGCGTCAGCCGGGACAGTCACTCTGGGGCCAACGTCCTGACTTTC. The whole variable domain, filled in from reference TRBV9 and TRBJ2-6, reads DSGVTQTPKHLITATGQRVTLRCSPRSGDLSVYWYQQSLDQGLQFLIQYYNGEERAKGNILERFSAQQFPDLHSELNLSSLELGDSALYFCASSVSRDSHSGANVLTFGAGSRLTVL.

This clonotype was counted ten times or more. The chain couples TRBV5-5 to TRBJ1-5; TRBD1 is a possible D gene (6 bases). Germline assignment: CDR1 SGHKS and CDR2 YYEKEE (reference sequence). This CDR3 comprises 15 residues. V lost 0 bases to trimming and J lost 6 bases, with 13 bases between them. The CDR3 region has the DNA TGTGCCAGCAGCTTGGAGCAGGGGAGGGCTCAGCCCCAGCATTTT. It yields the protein CASSLEQGRAQPQHF.

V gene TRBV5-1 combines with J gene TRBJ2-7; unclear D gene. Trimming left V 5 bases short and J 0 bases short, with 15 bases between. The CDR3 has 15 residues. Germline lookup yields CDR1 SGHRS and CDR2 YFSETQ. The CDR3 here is CASSSPFNLSYEQYF. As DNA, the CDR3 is TGCGCCAGCAGTTCTCCCTTTAACCTCTCCTACGAGCAGTACTTC.

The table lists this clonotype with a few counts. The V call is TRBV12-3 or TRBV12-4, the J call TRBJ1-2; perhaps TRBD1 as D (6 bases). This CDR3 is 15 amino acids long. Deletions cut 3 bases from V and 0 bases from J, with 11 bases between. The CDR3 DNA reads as TGTGCCAGCAGTTTCTCCGACAGGCCTAACTATGGCTACACCTTC. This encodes CASSFSDRPNYGYTF.

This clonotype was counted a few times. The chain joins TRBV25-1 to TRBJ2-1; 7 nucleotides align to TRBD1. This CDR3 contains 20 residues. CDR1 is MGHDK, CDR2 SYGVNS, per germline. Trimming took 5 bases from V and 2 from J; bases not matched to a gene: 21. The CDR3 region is CASSPKSRDSYSPPYNEQFF. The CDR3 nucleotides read TGTGCCAGCAGTCCTAAGTCCCGGGACAGCTACTCACCCCCCTACAATGAGCAGTTCTTC.

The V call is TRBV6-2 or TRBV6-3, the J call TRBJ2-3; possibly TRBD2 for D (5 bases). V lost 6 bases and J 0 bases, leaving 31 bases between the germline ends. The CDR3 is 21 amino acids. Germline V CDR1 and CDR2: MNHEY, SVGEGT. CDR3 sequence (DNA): TGTGCCAGCAGCAACAAATTCGGTAGCTTAAGCGGTTTTACTAGCACAGATACGCAGTATTTT. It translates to CASSNKFGSLSGFTSTDTQYF.

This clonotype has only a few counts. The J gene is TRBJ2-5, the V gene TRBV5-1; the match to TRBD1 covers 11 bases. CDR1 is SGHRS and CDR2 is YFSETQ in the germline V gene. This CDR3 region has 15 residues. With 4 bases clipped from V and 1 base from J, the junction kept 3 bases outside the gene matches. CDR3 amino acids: CASSTGQGAQETQYF. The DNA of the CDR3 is TGCGCCAGCAGCACAGGACAGGGGGCCCAAGAGACCCAGTACTTC.

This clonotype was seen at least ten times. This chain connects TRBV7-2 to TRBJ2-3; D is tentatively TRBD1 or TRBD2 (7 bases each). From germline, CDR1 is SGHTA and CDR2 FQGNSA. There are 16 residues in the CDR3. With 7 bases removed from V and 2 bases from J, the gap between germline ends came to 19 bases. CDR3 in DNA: TGTGCCAGCAACTCACAAGCGGGACAGCCCACAGATACGCAGTATTTT. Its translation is CASNSQAGQPTDTQYF.

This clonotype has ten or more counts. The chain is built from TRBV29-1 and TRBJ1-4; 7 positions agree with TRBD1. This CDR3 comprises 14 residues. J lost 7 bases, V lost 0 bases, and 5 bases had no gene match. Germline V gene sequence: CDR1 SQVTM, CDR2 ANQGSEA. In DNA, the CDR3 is TGCAGCGTTGAAGAGGGAGGGGGCGGTGAAAAACTGTTTTTT. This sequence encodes CSVEEGGGGEKLFF.

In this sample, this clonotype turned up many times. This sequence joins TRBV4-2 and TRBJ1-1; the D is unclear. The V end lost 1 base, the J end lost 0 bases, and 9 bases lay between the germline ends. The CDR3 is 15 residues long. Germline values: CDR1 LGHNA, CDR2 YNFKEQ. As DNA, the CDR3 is TGTGCCAGCAGCCAAGCCACGGGGATGAACACTGAAGCTTTCTTT. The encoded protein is CASSQATGMNTEAFF.

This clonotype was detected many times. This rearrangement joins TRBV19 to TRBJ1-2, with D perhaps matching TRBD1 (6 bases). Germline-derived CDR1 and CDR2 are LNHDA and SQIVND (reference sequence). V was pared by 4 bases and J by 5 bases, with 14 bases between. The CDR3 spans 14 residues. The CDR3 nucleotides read TGTGCCAGTAGTAGCGACAGGAACTCTTATGGCTACACCTTC. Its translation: CASSSDRNSYGYTF.

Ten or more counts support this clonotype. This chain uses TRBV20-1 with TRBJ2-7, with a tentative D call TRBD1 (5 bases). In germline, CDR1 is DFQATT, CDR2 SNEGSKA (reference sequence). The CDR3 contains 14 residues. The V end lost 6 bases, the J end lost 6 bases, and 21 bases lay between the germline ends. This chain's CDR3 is CSATSKSGLGEQYF. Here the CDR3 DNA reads TGCAGTGCCACATCAAAGTCAGGGTTGGGCGAGCAGTACTTC.

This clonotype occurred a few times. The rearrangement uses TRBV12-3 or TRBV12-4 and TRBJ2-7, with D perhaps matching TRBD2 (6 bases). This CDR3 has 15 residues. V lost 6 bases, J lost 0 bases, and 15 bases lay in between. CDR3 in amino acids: CASRDRDGSSYEQYF. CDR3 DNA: TGTGCCAGCAGAGACCGGGACGGGAGCTCCTACGAGCAGTACTTC.